The entry below describes one T cell receptor beta chain. Its antigen is unidentified. This record belongs to a study of Tregs in tolerant kidney transplant recipients. Germline CDR1 SGHVS, CDR2 FNYEAQ. This CDR3 has 16 residues. V shed 1 base and J 5 bases; nucleotides not matched to a gene: 8. Mixed chimerism was transient after nonmyeloablative marrow transplants from related graft donors. CD4+CD25+CD127- Tregs, CD4+CD25- non-Tregs, CD4 and CD8 cells were sorted. Some clones are missing from TCRdb's copy, which holds only in-frame ones; the method was immunoSEQ multiplex PCR. In the table there are some 21,000 clones, 81% of which are singletons. Study results and limitations: Donor-specific Treg expansion exceeded global Treg expansion in tolerant patients, suggesting antigen drive.

Sample: CD8+ T cells from blood (PBMCs), taken 6 months after the transplant. The chain is built from TRBV7-6 and TRBJ2-5; 9 bases match TRBD2. The TCR sequence derives from a human patient who received a combined kidney and bone marrow transplant. The T cells may come from the graft donor. The CDR3, as DNA: TGTGCCAGCAGCTTAGAGCCTAGCGGGATCGGTGAGACCCAGTACTTC. It specifies CASSLEPSGIGETQYF. The full variable domain, rest sourced from reference TRBV7-6 and TRBJ2-5, is GAGVSQSPRYKVTKRGQDVALRCDPISGHVSLYWYRQALGQGPEFLTYFNYEAQQDKSGLPNDRFSAERPEGSISTLTIQRTEQRDSAMYRCASSLEPSGIGETQYFGPGTRLLVL.